The present T cell receptor (beta chain) was sequenced within a study of T cell responses to AZD1222 COVID-19 vaccine (dated by TCRdb to about 2021). For the study in its entirety: AZD1222 recipients with second doses at about 4 weeks or about 12 weeks were pooled, because spike-specific TCR depth and breadth did not differ between schedules. TCR sequencing was performed for some 250 trial participants, of whom around 200 were given two doses of AZD1222 and 26 were given two doses of MenACWY control vaccine. Trial participants were enrolled into age subgroups of 18-55, 56-69 and 70-plus years, which contained about 160, 30 and 59 TCR-sequenced participants, respectively. The study at large found these results: The vaccine-associated CD4 TCRs covered the entire spike protein, and the dominant responses fell in regions 160-218 and 743-854. Most participants were white British and females outnumbered males, and the authors suggested that clonal diversity may have been underestimated. After two AZD1222 doses, spike-specific TCR breadth and depth were significantly higher than at day 0 and than in MenACWY recipients. Epitopes outside the regions mutated in the B.1.351 and B.1.1.7 variants were reportedly recognized by nearly half of the unique spike-specific TCRs. Conclusions about previously exposed vaccinees are limited because only five or six AZD1222 recipients were SARS-CoV-2 seropositive at baseline. In the small 56-69-year group, the increase in depth fell short of significance, most likely because of low power. Because no samples from the day 14 peak response were available, repertoires could be characterized only after the peak T cell response.

The label giving this sample's time point can be read as: baseline before first vaccination. The vaccinee samples were drawn from two UK trials, COV001 and COV002, one of which was a single-blind randomized controlled phase 2/3 trial testing AZD1222 (ChAdOx1 nCoV-19) in healthy adults. Trial participant PBMC samples were collected at day 0 and day 28 after the second dose for TCRbeta chain sequencing. Concerning this clone itself: Its antigen is still unknown. There are no base qualities to consult, and no much larger clone falls within one base.

The CDR3 regions of human TCRbeta chains were subjected to immunosequencing. From the authors' description of their analysis: TCRs in the repertoires were compared against a reference library of SARS-CoV-2-specific TCRs that had been generated with the MIRA antigen-specificity platform. Breadth was defined as the fraction of unique TCRs that were SARS-CoV-2-associated, and depth was defined as the fraction of total T cells that were SARS-CoV-2-associated. Using the MIRA data, each spike-specific TCR was mapped to the spike region that the TCR reacts to and placed in a CD4 or CD8 class. Log10-transformed breadth and depth values were compared by one-way ANOVA with Sidak's multiple comparisons tests. What TCRdb holds here is the immuneACCESS table cut down to in-frame rearrangements. Part of the clones is not present; checked against another copy, under half of the missing clones reflect an unresolved V gene, and the others are unexplained. V and J calls and clone size are given by that table; D and trimming were obtained from the DNA. The sample table holds about 81,000 clones, of which roughly 94% were seen once. The ten biggest clones cover 5.2% of the sample.

From a lookup of the germline V gene (reference sequence), CDR1 and CDR2 are WNHNN and SYGVQD. Relative to germline, V is missing 11 bases and J is missing 8 bases, with 7 bases of the junction outside any gene match. The CDR3 runs 12 residues from the cysteine to the phenylalanine. Only CDR3 DNA remains: 36 bases, in frame from the first base. The source material was peripheral blood, sampled on day 0 of AZD1222 vaccination. The chain is encoded by TRBV10-1 joined to TRBJ1-3; 9 bases in the junction line up with TRBD1. The sequence derives from an adult in good health. The CDR3 loop reads CAWGTGWDTIYF. The bases read TGCGCCTGGGGGACAGGGTGGGACACCATATATTTT.